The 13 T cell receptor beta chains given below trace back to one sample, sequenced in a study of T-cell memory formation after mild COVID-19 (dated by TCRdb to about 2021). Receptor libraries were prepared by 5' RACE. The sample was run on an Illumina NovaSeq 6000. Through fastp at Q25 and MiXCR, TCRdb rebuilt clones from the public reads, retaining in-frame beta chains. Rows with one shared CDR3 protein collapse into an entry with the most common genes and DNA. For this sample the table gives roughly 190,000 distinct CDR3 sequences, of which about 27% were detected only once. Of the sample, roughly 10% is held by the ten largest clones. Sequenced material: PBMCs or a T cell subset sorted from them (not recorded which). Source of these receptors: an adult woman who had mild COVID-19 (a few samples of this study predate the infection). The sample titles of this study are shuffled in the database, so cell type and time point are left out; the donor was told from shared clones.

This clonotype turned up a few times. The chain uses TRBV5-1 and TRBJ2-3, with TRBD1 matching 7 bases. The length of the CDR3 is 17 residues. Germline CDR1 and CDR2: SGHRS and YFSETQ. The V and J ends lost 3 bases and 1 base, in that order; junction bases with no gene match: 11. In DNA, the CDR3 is TGCGCCAGCAGCTCCCATGAAGGGGGCTGGGGCACAGATACGCAGTATTTT. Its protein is CASSSHEGGWGTDTQYF.

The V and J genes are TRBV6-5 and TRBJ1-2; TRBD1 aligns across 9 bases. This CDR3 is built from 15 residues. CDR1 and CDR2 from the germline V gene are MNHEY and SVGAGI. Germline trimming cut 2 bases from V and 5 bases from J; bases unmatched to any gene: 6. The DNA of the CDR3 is TGTGCCAGCAGTTACGGCGGGGGACAGGGTTATGGCTACACCTTC. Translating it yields CASSYGGGQGYGYTF.

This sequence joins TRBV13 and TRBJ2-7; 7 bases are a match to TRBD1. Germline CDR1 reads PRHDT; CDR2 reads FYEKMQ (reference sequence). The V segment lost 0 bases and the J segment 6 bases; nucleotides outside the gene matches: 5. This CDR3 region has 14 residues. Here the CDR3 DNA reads TGTGCCAGCAGCTTAGGACAGGGGCAGGGCGAGCAGTACTTC. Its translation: CASSLGQGQGEQYF.

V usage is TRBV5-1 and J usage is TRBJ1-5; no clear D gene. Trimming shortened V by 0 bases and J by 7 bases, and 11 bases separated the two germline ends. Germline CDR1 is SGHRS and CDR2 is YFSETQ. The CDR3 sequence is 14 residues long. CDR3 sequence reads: CASSLGAGGQPQHF. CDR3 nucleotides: TGCGCCAGCAGCTTGGGGGCGGGAGGCCAGCCCCAGCATTTT.

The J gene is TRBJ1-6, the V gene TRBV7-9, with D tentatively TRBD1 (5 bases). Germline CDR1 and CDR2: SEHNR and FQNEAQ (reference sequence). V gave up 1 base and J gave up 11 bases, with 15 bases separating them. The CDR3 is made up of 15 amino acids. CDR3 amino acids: CASSLGRQGVPPLHF. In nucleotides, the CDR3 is TGTGCCAGCAGCTTAGGTCGGCAGGGTGTACCACCCCTCCACTTT.

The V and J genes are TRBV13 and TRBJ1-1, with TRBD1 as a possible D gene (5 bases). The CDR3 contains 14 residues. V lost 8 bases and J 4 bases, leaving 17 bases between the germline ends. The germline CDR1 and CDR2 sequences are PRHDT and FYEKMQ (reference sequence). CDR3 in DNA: TGTGCCAGCGGATCCTTAGGGGCTGGCACTGAAGCTTTCTTT. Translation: CASGSLGAGTEAFF.

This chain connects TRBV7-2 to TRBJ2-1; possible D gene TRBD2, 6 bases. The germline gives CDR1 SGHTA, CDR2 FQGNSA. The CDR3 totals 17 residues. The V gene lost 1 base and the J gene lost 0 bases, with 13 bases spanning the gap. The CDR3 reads CASSLDGSGSSYNEQFF. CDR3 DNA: TGTGCCAGCAGCTTAGACGGTAGCGGAAGCTCCTACAATGAGCAGTTCTTC. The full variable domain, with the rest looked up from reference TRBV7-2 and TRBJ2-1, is GAGVSQSPSNKVTEKGKDVELRCDPISGHTALYWYRQSLGQGLEFLIYFQGNSAPDKSGLPSDRFSAERTGGSVSTLTIQRTQQEDSAVYLCASSLDGSGSSYNEQFFGPGTRLTVL.

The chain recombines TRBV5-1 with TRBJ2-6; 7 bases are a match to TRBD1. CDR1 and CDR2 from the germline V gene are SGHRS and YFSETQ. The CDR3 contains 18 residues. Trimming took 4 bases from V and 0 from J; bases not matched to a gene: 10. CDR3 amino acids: CASSRTIQGSSGANVLTF. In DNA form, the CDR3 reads TGCGCCAGCAGCCGCACCATACAGGGGAGCTCTGGGGCCAACGTCCTGACTTTC.

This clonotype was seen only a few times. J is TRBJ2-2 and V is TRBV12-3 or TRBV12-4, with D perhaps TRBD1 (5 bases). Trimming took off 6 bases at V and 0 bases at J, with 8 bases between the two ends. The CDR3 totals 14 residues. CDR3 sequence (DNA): TGTGCCAGCAGATACAGGTCGAACACCGGGGAGCTGTTTTTT. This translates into CASRYRSNTGELFF.

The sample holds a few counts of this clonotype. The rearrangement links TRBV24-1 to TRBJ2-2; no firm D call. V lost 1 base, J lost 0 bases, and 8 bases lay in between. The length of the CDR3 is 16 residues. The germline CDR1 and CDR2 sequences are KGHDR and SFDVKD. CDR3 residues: CATSDFSFPNTGELFF. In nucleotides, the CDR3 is TGTGCCACCAGTGATTTCTCTTTCCCGAACACCGGGGAGCTGTTTTTT.

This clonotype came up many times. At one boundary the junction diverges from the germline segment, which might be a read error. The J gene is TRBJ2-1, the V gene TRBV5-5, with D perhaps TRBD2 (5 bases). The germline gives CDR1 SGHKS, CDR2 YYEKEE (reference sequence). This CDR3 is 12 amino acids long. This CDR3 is CASSLGDNEQFF. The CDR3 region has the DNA TGTGCCAGCAGTTTGGGAGACAATGAGCAGTTCTTC.

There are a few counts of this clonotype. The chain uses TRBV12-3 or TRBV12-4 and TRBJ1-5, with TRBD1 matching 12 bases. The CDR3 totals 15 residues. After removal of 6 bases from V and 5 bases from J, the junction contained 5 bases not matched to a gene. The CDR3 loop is CASRVGTGGHQPQHF. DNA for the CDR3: TGTGCCAGCAGAGTAGGGACAGGGGGCCATCAGCCCCAGCATTTT.

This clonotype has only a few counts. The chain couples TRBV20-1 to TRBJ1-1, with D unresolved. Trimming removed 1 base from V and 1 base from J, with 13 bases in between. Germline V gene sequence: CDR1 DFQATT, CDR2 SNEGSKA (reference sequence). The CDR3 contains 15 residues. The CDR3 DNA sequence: TGCAGTGCTAGAGGGACGAGGGTGCGGAACACTGAAGCTTTCTTT. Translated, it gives CSARGTRVRNTEAFF.